Below are 21 T cell receptor beta chains sequenced from a single sample in a study of cytomegalovirus exposure and HLA in healthy donors. Produced via immunoSEQ multiplex PCR; TCRdb's table is partial and in-frame only. The table shows tens of thousands of clones, with around 95% occurring only once. The material sequenced was PBMCs. All receptors derive from a man between 18 and 35 years old in good health and CMV-seropositive.

This chain joins TRBV5-1 and TRBJ2-7; 11 nucleotides agree with TRBD2. The CDR3 is made up of 15 amino acids. V lost 4 bases to trimming and J lost 4 bases; unmatched junction nucleotides: 7. The germline CDR1 and CDR2 sequences are SGHRS and YFSETQ. CDR3 in amino acids: CASSVAGTSGYEQYF. CDR3 nucleotide sequence: TGCGCCAGCAGCGTCGCCGGGACTAGCGGATACGAGCAGTACTTC.

Only one count was recorded for this clone. No DNA is shown, since the ends of the CDR3 on it are uncertain; the CDR3 is the one TCRdb lists. The rearrangement links TRBV7-6 to TRBJ2-7; TRBD2, the D gene given by the table, was not confirmed from the DNA. Germline assignment: CDR1 SGHVS and CDR2 FNYEAQ. The CDR3 numbers 16 amino acids, ends counted. The CDR3 here is CASSLSGVAGGTIHYF.

The chain carries TRBV5-4 and TRBJ2-3; the D gene is possibly TRBD2 (6 bases). The CDR3 totals 15 residues. Germline CDR1 reads SGHNT; CDR2 reads YYREEE (reference sequence). V lost 3 bases, J lost 3 bases, and 14 bases lay in between. The CDR3 is CASSSLASSTDTQYF. The CDR3 nucleotides are TGTGCCAGCAGCTCACTAGCATCCTCGACAGATACGCAGTATTTT.

The rearrangement uses TRBV5-1 and TRBJ1-4, with TRBD1 matching 8 bases. CDR3 length: 15 amino acids. V lost 4 bases, J lost 5 bases, and 7 bases stayed unmatched. Per germline, CDR1 SGHRS and CDR2 YFSETQ. The CDR3 is CASSEMTGANEKLFF. CDR3 nucleotides: TGCGCCAGCAGCGAGATGACAGGGGCAAATGAAAAACTGTTTTTT. The whole variable domain, remainder taken from reference TRBV5-1 and TRBJ1-4, is KAGVTQTPRYLIKTRGQQVTLSCSPISGHRSVSWYQQTPGQGLQFLFEYFSETQRNKGNFPGRFSGRQFSNSRSEMNVSTLELGDSALYLCASSEMTGANEKLFFGSGTQLSVL.

Worth noting for this clone: Sequence at one end of the junction differs from germline and may be a read error. The chain joins TRBV6-1 to TRBJ2-7; TRBD2 matches 9 bases. This CDR3 is built from 13 residues. The germline CDR1 and CDR2 sequences are MNHNS and SASEGT. The CDR3, as DNA: TGTGCCAGCAGGTCCCTCGCGGGAGGGCACCCCGACTTC. It encodes CASRSLAGGHPDF.

In this sample, this clone turned up once. The rearrangement links TRBV5-1 to TRBJ2-3, with 11 bases matching TRBD2. Germline-derived CDR1 and CDR2 are SGHRS and YFSETQ. Trimming took 7 bases from V and 4 from J; bases not matched to a gene: 8. The CDR3 extends over 15 amino acids. The CDR3 DNA reads TGCGCCAGCGGAGACCCGGGACTAGCGGCAGATACGCAGTATTTT. Translation: CASGDPGLAADTQYF.

The genes are TRBV11-2 and TRBJ2-1; D possibly corresponds to TRBD2 (6 bases). V was cut by 4 bases and J by 3 bases, with 10 bases left in between. CDR3 length: 14 amino acids. The germline V gene encodes CDR1 SGHAT and CDR2 FQNNGV. The CDR3 is CASSYLGLYNEQFF. CDR3 nucleotides: TGTGCCAGCAGCTATCTGGGACTCTACAATGAGCAGTTCTTC. Looking up the rest from reference TRBV11-2 and TRBJ2-1 gives the full variable domain: EAGVAQSPRYKIIEKRQSVAFWCNPISGHATLYWYQQILGQGPKLLIQFQNNGVVDDSQLPKDRFSAERLKGVDSTLKIQPAKLEDSAVYLCASSYLGLYNEQFFGPGTRLTVL.

This chain joins TRBV4-1 and TRBJ2-4, with 10 bases that match TRBD1. V was pared by 5 bases and J by 1 base, with 8 bases of the junction left unmatched. Germline V CDR1 and CDR2: MGHRA, YSYEKL. The CDR3 runs to 17 residues. The CDR3 region has the DNA TGCGCCAGCAGCTATTTTCCGGGACAGGGGGCCAAAAACATTCAGTACTTC. This codes for CASSYFPGQGAKNIQYF.

The table lists this clone with a count of one. The rearrangement joins TRBV11-1 to TRBJ1-1; 8 nucleotides align to TRBD1. The germline V gene encodes CDR1 SGHAT and CDR2 FQDESV (reference sequence). Trimming removed 8 bases from V and 5 bases from J; junction bases left unmatched: 7. This CDR3 contains 13 residues. Written as DNA, the CDR3 is TGTGCCAGCGCCTGGACAGGGCGGACTGAAGCTTTCTTT. Translation: CASAWTGRTEAFF.

The rearrangement uses TRBV20-1 and TRBJ1-5, with D hard to call. V shed 0 bases and J shed 11 bases, with 8 bases lying between them. The germline gives CDR1 DFQATT, CDR2 SNEGSKA (reference sequence). The CDR3 totals 11 residues. CDR3 sequence: CSARERVAQHF. The CDR3 nucleotides are TGCAGTGCTAGAGAACGGGTCGCCCAGCATTTT.

The gene calls are TRBV16 and TRBJ2-5, with D uncertain. The CDR3 runs to 11 residues. With 0 bases removed from V and 7 bases from J, the gap between germline ends came to 3 bases. Germline values: CDR1 KGHSY, CDR2 FQNENV. CDR3 in DNA: TGTGCCAGCAGCCAATCCGGGACCCAGTACTTC. It encodes CASSQSGTQYF.

J is TRBJ2-7 and V is TRBV7-9, with D tentatively TRBD2 (6 bases). The CDR3 loop spans 14 amino acids. V was cut by 2 bases and J by 5 bases, with 13 bases left in between. Germline lookup yields CDR1 SEHNR and CDR2 FQNEAQ (reference sequence). Written as DNA, the CDR3 is TGTGCCAGCAGCTTATCTGGGGGGTTGGACGAGCAGTACTTC. This encodes CASSLSGGLDEQYF.

The gene calls are TRBV7-2 and TRBJ2-1, with 8 nucleotides matching TRBD2. Germline assignment: CDR1 SGHTA and CDR2 FQGNSA. This CDR3 spans 14 amino acids. With 5 bases clipped from V and 6 bases from J, the junction kept 6 bases outside the gene matches. CDR3 amino acids: CASSRGGPGNEQFF. The DNA for the CDR3 is TGTGCCAGCAGCCGGGGGGGGCCTGGCAATGAGCAGTTCTTC.

The chain has TRBV7-2 and TRBJ2-7; 13 nucleotides align to TRBD2. Losses at the gene ends were 4 bases for V and 3 bases for J; bases not matched to a gene: 3. Germline V gene data show CDR1 as SGHTA and CDR2 as FQGNSA. The CDR3 spans 15 residues. The DNA of the CDR3 is TGTGCCAGCAGCTGGACTAGCGGGGGAGACTACGAGCAGTACTTC. It is translated as CASSWTSGGDYEQYF.

The CDR3 DNA follows: TGTGCCAGCAATCCAGGGGGCGGGTATGGCTACACCTTC. Translated, it gives CASNPGGGYGYTF. The chain is built from TRBV6-1 and TRBJ1-2, with 8 positions matching TRBD1. Trimming removed 7 bases from V and 5 bases from J; junction bases left unmatched: 6. This CDR3 comprises 13 residues. In germline, CDR1 is MNHNS, CDR2 SASEGT.

This chain links TRBV27 with TRBJ1-1; tentative D call: TRBD1 (5 bases). Trimming removed 3 bases at V and 4 bases at J, with 6 bases between. The CDR3 covers 12 residues. Germline V gives CDR1 MNHEY, CDR2 SMNVEV (reference sequence). Written as DNA, the CDR3 is TGTGCCAGCAGTTTTCAGGGCACTGAAGCTTTCTTT. Protein product: CASSFQGTEAFF.

The chain recombines TRBV10-1 with TRBJ2-3; possibly TRBD2 for D (6 bases). CDR1 is WNHNN and CDR2 is SYGVQD in the germline V gene (reference sequence). This CDR3 has 14 amino acids. Trimming removed 2 bases at V and 6 bases at J, with 12 bases between. CDR3 in DNA: TGCGCCAGCAGTGAGCGGGAGTCTGGCGATACGCAGTATTTT. This codes for CASSERESGDTQYF.

In DNA form, the CDR3 reads TGTGCCAGCAGCTTTCCGGCACTATCGGGGAATTCACCCCTCCACTTT. It codes for CASSFPALSGNSPLHF. The chain combines TRBV5-5 with TRBJ1-6; D gene unclear. This CDR3 is 16 amino acids long. Per germline, CDR1 SGHKS and CDR2 YYEKEE (reference sequence). Between the trimmed V and J ends, which lost 2 bases and 7 bases, there was a span of 16 bases.

Only a few counts were recorded for this clone. The gene calls are TRBV7-6 and TRBJ2-7; D is possibly TRBD2 (6 bases). This CDR3 region has 15 residues. Germline CDR1 reads SGHVS; CDR2 reads FNYEAQ. With 5 bases removed from V and 5 bases from J, the gap between germline ends came to 19 bases. CDR3 sequence: CASSPLVLAGHEQYF. In DNA form, the CDR3 reads TGTGCCAGCAGCCCATTGGTACTAGCAGGTCACGAGCAGTACTTC. The full variable domain, completed using reference TRBV7-6 and TRBJ2-7, is GAGVSQSPRYKVTKRGQDVALRCDPISGHVSLYWYRQALGQGPEFLTYFNYEAQQDKSGLPNDRFSAERPEGSISTLTIQRTEQRDSAMYRCASSPLVLAGHEQYFGPGTRLTVT.

The rearrangement joins TRBV6-6 to TRBJ2-7; tentatively, D is TRBD1 (5 bases). CDR3 length equals 13 residues. Germline CDR1 MNHNY, CDR2 SVGAGI (reference sequence). The V and J ends lost 4 bases and 10 bases respectively, with 17 bases between them. The CDR3 here is CASSSSIQGFQYF. The CDR3 nucleotides are TGTGCCAGCAGTTCATCCATCCAGGGTTTTCAGTACTTC.

The chain is built from TRBV6-1 and TRBJ2-5; TRBD2 matches 8 bases. The CDR3 covers 15 residues. Trimming at V came to 6 bases and at J to 4 bases, leaving 10 bases not matched to a gene. From germline, CDR1 is MNHNS and CDR2 SASEGT. CDR3 sequence reads: CASSRAGVNGETQYF. In DNA, the CDR3 is TGTGCCAGCAGCAGAGCGGGAGTGAACGGAGAGACCCAGTACTTC.